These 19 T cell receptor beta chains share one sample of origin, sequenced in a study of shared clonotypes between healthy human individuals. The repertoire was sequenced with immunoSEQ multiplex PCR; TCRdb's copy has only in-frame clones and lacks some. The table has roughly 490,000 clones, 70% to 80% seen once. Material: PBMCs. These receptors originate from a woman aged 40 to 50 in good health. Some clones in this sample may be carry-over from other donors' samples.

The CDR3 nucleotides read TGTGCCAGCAGTTCCCGACAGGGGCCCTACGAGCAGTACTTC. This gives the protein CASSSRQGPYEQYF. This chain connects TRBV27 to TRBJ2-7; 8 nucleotides match TRBD1. Germline lookup yields CDR1 MNHEY and CDR2 SMNVEV (reference sequence). V dropped 4 bases and J dropped 2; count of bases not matched to a gene: 4. The CDR3 extends over 14 amino acids.

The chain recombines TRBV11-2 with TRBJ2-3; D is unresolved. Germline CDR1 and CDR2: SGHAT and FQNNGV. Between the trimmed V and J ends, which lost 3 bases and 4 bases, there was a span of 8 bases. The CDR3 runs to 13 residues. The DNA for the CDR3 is TGTGCCAGCAGCTTCGGACCGCCAGATACGCAGTATTTT. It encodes CASSFGPPDTQYF.

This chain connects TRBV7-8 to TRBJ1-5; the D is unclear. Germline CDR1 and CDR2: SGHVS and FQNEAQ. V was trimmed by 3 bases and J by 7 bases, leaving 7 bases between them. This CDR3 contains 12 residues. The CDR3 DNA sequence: TGTGCCAGCAGCTTCCCTCAGCAGCCCCAGCATTTT. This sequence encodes CASSFPQQPQHF.

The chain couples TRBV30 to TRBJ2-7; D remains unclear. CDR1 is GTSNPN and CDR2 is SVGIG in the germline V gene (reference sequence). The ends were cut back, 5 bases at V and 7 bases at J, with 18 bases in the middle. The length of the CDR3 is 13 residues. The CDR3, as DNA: TGTGCCTGGGACCCAGGACCCCATGGGGAGCAGTACTTC. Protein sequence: CAWDPGPHGEQYF. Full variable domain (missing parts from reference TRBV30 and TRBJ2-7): SQTIHQWPATLVQPVGSPLSLECTVEGTSNPNLYWYRQAAGRGLQLLFYSVGIGQISSEVPQNLSASRPQDRQFILSSKKLLLSDSGFYLCAWDPGPHGEQYFGPGTRLTVT.

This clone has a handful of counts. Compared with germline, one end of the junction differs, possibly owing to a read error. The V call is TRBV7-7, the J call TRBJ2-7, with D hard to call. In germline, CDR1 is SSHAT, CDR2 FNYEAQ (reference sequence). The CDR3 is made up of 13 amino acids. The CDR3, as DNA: TGTGCTAGCAGCCGAACGGACGGGTCCGAGCAGTACTTC. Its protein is CASSRTDGSEQYF.

The CDR3 DNA reads TGTGCCAGCAGTGAAGGGGGTCTAGCGCCCTACGAGCAGTACTTC. It specifies CASSEGGLAPYEQYF. The gene calls are TRBV25-1 and TRBJ2-7; maybe TRBD2 (6 bases). There are 15 residues in the CDR3. Germline lookup yields CDR1 MGHDK and CDR2 SYGVNS. V dropped 2 bases and J dropped 2 bases, with 13 bases sitting between them.

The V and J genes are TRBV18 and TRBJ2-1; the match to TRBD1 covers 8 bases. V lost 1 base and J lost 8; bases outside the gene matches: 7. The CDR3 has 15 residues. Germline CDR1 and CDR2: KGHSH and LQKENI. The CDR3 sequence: CASSPRQGAPDEQFF. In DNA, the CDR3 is TGTGCCAGCTCACCACGGCAGGGGGCGCCGGATGAGCAGTTCTTC.

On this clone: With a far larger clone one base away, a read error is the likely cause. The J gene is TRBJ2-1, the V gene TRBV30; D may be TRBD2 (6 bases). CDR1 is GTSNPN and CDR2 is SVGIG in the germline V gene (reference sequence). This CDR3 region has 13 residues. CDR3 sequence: CAWSTWSGLERFF. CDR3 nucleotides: TGTGCCTGGAGTACTTGGAGCGGGCTTGAGCGGTTCTTC.

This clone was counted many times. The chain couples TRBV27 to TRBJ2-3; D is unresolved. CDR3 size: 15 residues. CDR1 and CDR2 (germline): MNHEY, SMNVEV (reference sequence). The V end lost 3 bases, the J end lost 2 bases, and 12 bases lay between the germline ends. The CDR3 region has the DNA TGTGCCAGCAGTTTGGGGTTCTCGGACACAGATACGCAGTATTTT. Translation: CASSLGFSDTDTQYF.

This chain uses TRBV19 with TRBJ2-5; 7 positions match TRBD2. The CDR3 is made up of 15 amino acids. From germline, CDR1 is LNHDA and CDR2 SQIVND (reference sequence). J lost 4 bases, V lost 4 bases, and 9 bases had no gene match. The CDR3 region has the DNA TGTGCCAGTAGTACCGTTAGCGGGTCAGGAGAGACCCAGTACTTC. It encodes CASSTVSGSGETQYF.

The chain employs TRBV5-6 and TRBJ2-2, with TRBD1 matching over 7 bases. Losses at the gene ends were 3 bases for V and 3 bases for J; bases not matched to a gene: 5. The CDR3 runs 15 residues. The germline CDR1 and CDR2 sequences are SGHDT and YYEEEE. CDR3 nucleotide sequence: TGTGCCAGCAGCTACGGACAGGTTTACACCGGGGAGCTGTTTTTT. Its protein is CASSYGQVYTGELFF.

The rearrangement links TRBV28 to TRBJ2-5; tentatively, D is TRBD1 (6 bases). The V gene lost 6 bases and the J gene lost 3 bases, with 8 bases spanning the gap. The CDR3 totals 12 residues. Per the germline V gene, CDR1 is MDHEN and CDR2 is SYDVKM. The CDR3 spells CASRTGEETQYF. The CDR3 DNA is TGTGCCAGCAGGACAGGAGAAGAGACCCAGTACTTC.

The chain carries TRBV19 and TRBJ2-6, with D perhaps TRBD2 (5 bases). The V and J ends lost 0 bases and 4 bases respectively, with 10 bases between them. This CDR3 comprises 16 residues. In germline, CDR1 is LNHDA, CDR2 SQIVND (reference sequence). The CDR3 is CASSIELGRGANVLTF. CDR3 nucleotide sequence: TGTGCCAGTAGTATAGAGTTGGGGAGAGGGGCCAACGTCCTGACTTTC.

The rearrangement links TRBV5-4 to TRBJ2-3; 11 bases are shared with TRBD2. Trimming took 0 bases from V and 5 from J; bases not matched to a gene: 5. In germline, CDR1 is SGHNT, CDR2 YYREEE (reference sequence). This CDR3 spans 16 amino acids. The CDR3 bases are TGTGCCAGCAGCTTGGTAGCGGGAGGGCCAGTAGATACGCAGTATTTT. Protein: CASSLVAGGPVDTQYF.

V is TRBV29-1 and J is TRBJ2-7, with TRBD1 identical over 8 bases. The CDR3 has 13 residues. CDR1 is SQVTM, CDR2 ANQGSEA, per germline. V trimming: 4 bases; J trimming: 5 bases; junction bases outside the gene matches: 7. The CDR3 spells CSVAERTGNEQYF. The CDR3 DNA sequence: TGCAGCGTTGCAGAGAGGACAGGGAACGAGCAGTACTTC.

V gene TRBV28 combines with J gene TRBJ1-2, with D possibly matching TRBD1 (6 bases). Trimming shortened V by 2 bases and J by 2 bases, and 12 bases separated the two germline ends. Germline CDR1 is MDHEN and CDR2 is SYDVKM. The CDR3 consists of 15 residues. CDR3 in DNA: TGTGCCAGCAGTTTAGGGGGGCGGAAGAACTATGGCTACACCTTC. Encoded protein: CASSLGGRKNYGYTF.

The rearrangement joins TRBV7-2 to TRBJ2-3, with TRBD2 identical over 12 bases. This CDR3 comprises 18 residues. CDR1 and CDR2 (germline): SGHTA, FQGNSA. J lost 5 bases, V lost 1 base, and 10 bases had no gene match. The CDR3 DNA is TGTGCCAGCAGCTTAGACCCCCCCGGACTAGCGGGGCGAGATACGCAGTATTTT. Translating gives CASSLDPPGLAGRDTQYF.

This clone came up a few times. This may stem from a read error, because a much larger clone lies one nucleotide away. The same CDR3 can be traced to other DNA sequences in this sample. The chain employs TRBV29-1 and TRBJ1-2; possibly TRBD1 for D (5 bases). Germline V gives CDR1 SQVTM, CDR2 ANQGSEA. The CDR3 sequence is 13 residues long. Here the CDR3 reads CSVEDVGPEGYTF. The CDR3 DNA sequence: TGTAGCGTTGAAGATGTGGGACCGGAGGGCTACACCTTC. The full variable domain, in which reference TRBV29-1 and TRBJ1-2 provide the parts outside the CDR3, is SAVISQKPSRDICQRGTSLTIQCQVDSQVTMMFWYRQQPGQSLTLIATANQGSEATYESGFVIDKFPISRPNLTFSTLTVSNMSPEDSSIYLCSVEDVGPEGYTFGSGTRLTVV.

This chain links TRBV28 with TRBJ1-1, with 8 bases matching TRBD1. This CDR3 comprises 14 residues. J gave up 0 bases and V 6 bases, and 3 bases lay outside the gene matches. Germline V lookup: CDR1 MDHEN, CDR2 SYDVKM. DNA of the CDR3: TGTGCCAGCAGCCCGGGACAGGTGAACACTGAAGCTTTCTTT. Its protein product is CASSPGQVNTEAFF.